This T cell receptor beta chain was obtained from a study of blood T cells in healthy people across ages. Each sample gave at least 6.5 million isolated PBMCs. PCR was performed a second time for about 7 to 11 cycles using a sample-barcoded 5' primer and a J-beta primer mix. Each sample yielded at least 3 million CDR3-containing paired-end reads. TCRdb independently ran MiXCR on the 5' RACE reads; one entry per CDR3 protein. Of fewer than 950,000 distinct CDR3 sequences in the sample, roughly 40% are singletons; the top ten hold 13%. Sequenced sample: blood. The origin of this receptor is a man aged 18 to 29 in good health.

This CDR3 reads CASKGGGLRNSPLHF. CDR3 nucleotides: TGTGCCAGCAAAGGAGGGGGATTGCGCAATTCACCCCTCCACTTT. This chain connects TRBV28 to TRBJ1-6; the D gene is possibly TRBD1 (6 bases). The CDR3 length is 15 residues. Between the trimmed V and J ends, which lost 7 bases and 7 bases, there was a span of 17 bases. The germline V gene has CDR1 MDHEN and CDR2 SYDVKM.